This T cell receptor (beta chain) was observed in a study of vaccination and CD4 T cells after COVID-19. The treatment here: approximately 11-day PBMC culture with coronavirus spike peptide pools or control peptides (ViraFEST assay). Half-medium replacement with fresh IL-2 medium took place on days 3 and 7. For this clonotype: No antigen is known for it.

The ends lost 5 bases at V and 7 bases at J; junction bases unmatched: 14. Germline V lookup: CDR1 LNHDA, CDR2 SQIVND (reference sequence). The CDR3 length is 17 residues. The Oncomine TCR Beta short-read assay sequenced DNA from cultured CD4+ T cells. It was cultured CD4+ T cells from which genomic DNA was extracted. Using its own MiXCR run on the PCR reads, TCRdb lists one record per CDR3 protein. The sample consists of 13,000 or so distinct CDR3 sequences, 60% to 70% of them appearing once. The rearrangement joins TRBV19 to TRBJ2-1; 10 bases are a match to TRBD2. This clonotype was obtained from a human donor who had recovered from COVID-19. Sample: CD4+ T cells from blood, cultured in vitro. CDR3 in amino acids: CASSLPGWTSGGNEQFF. CDR3 in DNA: TGTGCCAGTAGTCTGCCCGGGTGGACTAGCGGAGGTAATGAGCAGTTCTTC.